Listed below are T cell receptor beta chains from one sample, sequenced in a study of blood T cell repertoires in COVID-19. Profiling relied on immunoSEQ multiplex PCR, and the TCRdb table lists in-frame clones only, not all of them. This repertoire shows 200,000 to 250,000 clones, 70% to 85% found once; its top ten account for approximately 2%. Material: PBMCs or T cells enriched from blood (not recorded which). All receptors derive from a man aged 60 to 75 who had recovered from COVID-19. Each CDR3 is given with its conserved first and last residue. Fields, in order: CDR3 length, J gene, V gene, CDR3 protein.

CDR3 length: 15
J gene: TRBJ2-1
V gene: TRBV7-9
CDR3 protein: CASSPGTGSVDEQFF

CDR3 length: 16
J gene: TRBJ2-7
V gene: TRBV12-5
CDR3 protein: CASGLIYQGALGEQYF

CDR3 length: 14
J gene: TRBJ2-2
V gene: TRBV5-1
CDR3 protein: CASSSGLNTGELFF

CDR3 length: 15
J gene: TRBJ1-5
V gene: TRBV3-1/TRBV3-2
CDR3 protein: CASSQDSVKNQPQHF

CDR3 length: 15
J gene: TRBJ1-2
V gene: TRBV19
CDR3 protein: CASSSTGTPNYGYTF

CDR3 length: 14
J gene: TRBJ2-1
V gene: TRBV5-8
CDR3 protein: CASNTGLEYNEQFF

CDR3 length: 15
J gene: TRBJ1-6
V gene: TRBV9
CDR3 protein: CASSVGRTGDSPLHF

CDR3 length: 16
J gene: TRBJ2-7
V gene: TRBV21-1
CDR3 protein: CASSSGQFRGTYEQYF

CDR3 length: 15
J gene: TRBJ1-5
V gene: TRBV7-2
CDR3 protein: CASSLVWGGRQPQHF

CDR3 length: 15
J gene: TRBJ2-2
V gene: TRBV10-2
CDR3 protein: CASSVQGGWTGELFF

CDR3 length: 13
J gene: TRBJ1-2
V gene: TRBV27
CDR3 protein: CASANTGFRGYTF

CDR3 length: 13
J gene: TRBJ1-5
V gene: TRBV2
CDR3 protein: CASSTGGNQPQHF

CDR3 length: 13
J gene: TRBJ2-5
V gene: TRBV12-3/TRBV12-4
CDR3 protein: CASRDTSRETQYF

CDR3 length: 15
J gene: TRBJ2-5
V gene: TRBV7-2
CDR3 protein: CASSFTGTGGRTQYF

CDR3 length: 15
J gene: TRBJ2-2
V gene: TRBV5-4
CDR3 protein: CASFGGTSDTGELFF

CDR3 length: 13
J gene: TRBJ2-1
V gene: TRBV7-6
CDR3 protein: CASSTGLAGEQFF

CDR3 length: 15
J gene: TRBJ2-1
V gene: TRBV9
CDR3 protein: CASSETSGGRSEQFF

CDR3 length: 15
J gene: TRBJ1-2
V gene: TRBV6-5
CDR3 protein: CASTKTGDLYYGYTF

CDR3 length: 14
J gene: TRBJ1-1
V gene: TRBV7-9
CDR3 protein: CASSFSRRDTEAFF

CDR3 length: 13
J gene: TRBJ1-5
V gene: TRBV19
CDR3 protein: CASSQGTHQPQHF

CDR3 length: 14
J gene: TRBJ1-5
V gene: TRBV24-1
CDR3 protein: CATSDRGSNQPQHF

CDR3 length: 15
J gene: TRBJ1-1
V gene: TRBV7-3
CDR3 protein: CASSLWGQGLPEAFF

CDR3 length: 14
J gene: TRBJ2-2
V gene: TRBV2
CDR3 protein: CASRWQANTGELFF

CDR3 length: 14
J gene: TRBJ2-5
V gene: TRBV7-9
CDR3 protein: CASSLGGQKETQYF

CDR3 length: 15
J gene: TRBJ2-1
V gene: TRBV5-1
CDR3 protein: CASSLRDRGRNEQFF

CDR3 length: 12
J gene: TRBJ1-1
V gene: TRBV11-3
CDR3 protein: CASTGAGTEAFF